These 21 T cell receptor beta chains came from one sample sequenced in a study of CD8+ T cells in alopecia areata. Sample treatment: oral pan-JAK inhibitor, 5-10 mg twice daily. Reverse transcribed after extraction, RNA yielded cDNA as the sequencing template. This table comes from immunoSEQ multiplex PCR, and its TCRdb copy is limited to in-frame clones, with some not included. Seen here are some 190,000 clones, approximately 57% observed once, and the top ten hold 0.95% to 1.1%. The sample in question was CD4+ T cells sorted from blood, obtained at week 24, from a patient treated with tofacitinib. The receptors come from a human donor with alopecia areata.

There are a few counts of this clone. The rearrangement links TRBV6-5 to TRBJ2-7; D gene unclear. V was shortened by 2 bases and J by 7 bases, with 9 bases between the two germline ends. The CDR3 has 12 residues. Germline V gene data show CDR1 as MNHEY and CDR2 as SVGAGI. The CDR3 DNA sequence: TGTGCCAGCAGTTACCGTCGCGAGGAGCAGTACTTC. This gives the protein CASSYRREEQYF.

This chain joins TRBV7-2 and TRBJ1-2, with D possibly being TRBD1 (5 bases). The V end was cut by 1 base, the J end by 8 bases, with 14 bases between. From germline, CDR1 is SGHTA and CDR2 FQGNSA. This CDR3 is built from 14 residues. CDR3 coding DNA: TGTGCCAGCAGCTTAGTTGGGGGATCGCGAGGCTACACCTTC. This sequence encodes CASSLVGGSRGYTF.

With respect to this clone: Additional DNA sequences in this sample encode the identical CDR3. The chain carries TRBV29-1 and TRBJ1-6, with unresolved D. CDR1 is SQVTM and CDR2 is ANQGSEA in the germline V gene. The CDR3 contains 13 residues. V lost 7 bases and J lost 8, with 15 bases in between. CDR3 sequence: CSAGEGGDSPLHF. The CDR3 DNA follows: TGCAGCGCTGGAGAGGGCGGGGATTCACCCCTCCACTTT.

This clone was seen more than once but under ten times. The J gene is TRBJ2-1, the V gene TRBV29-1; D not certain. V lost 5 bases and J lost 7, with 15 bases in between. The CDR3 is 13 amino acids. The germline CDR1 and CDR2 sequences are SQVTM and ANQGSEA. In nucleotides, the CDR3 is TGCAGCGTTAAGGGAAGGGCCACGAATGAGCAGTTCTTC. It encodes CSVKGRATNEQFF.

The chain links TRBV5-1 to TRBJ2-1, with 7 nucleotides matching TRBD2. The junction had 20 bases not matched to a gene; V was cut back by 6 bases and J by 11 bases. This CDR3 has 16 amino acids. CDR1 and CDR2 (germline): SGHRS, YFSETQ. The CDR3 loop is CASTPASGGLDSQQFF. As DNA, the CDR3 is TGCGCCAGCACTCCCGCTAGCGGTGGATTGGATTCTCAGCAGTTCTTC.

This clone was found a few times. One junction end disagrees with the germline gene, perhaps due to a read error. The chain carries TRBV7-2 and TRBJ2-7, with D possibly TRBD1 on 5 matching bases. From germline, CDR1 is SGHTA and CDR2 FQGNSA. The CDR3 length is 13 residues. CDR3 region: CASSRTPPTLNHF. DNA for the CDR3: TGTGCCAGCAGCCGGACACCACCAACCCTAAACCACTTC.

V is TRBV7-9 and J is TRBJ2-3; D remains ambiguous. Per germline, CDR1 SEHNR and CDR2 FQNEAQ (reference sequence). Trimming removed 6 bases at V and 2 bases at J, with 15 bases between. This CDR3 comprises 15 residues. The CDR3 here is CASRRQRVATDTQYF. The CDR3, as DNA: TGTGCCAGCAGGCGTCAACGGGTGGCCACAGATACGCAGTATTTT. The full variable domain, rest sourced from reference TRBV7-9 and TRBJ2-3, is DTGVSQNPRHKITKRGQNVTFRCDPISEHNRLYWYRQTLGQGPEFLTYFQNEAQLEKSRLLSDRFSAERPKGSFSTLEIQRTEQGDSAMYLCASRRQRVATDTQYFGPGTRLTVL.

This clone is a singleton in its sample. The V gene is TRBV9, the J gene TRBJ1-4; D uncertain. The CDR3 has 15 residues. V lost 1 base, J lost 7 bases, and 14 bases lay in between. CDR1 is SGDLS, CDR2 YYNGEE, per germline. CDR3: CASSVSRGLGEKLFF. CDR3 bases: TGTGCCAGCAGCGTAAGTCGGGGTCTTGGTGAAAAACTGTTTTTT.

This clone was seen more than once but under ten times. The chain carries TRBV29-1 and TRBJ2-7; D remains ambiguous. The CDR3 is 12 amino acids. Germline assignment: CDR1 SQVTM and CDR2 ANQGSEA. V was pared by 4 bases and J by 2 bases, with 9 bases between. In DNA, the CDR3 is TGCAGCGTTGTCATAAATACCTACGAGCAGTACTTC. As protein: CSVVINTYEQYF.

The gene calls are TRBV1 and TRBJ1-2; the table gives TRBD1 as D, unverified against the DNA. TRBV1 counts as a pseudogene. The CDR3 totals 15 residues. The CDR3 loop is CTSSRQGSRNYGYTF. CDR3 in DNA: TGCACCAGCAGCCGACAGGGATCGCGAAACTATGGCTACACCTTC.

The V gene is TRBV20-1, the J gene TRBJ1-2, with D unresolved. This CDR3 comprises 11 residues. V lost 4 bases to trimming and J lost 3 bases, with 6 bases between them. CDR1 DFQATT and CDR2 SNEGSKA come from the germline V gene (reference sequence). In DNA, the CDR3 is TGCAGTGCTATTATTGACTATGGCTACACCTTC. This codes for CSAIIDYGYTF.

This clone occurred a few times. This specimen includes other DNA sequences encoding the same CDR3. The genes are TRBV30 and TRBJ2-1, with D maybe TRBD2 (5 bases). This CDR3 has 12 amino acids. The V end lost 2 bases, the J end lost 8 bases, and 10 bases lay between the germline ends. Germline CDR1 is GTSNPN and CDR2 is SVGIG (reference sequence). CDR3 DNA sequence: TGTGCCTGGAGTCCTAGGCGGGATGAGCAGTTCTTC. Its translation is CAWSPRRDEQFF.

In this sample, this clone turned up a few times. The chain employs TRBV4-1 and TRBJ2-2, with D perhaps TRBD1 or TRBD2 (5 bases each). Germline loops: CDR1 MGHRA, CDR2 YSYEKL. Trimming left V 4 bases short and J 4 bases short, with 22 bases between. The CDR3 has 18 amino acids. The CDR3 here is CASSRIDFGGLSTGELFF. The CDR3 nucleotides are TGCGCCAGCAGCCGCATCGATTTTGGGGGTTTGAGCACCGGGGAGCTGTTTTTT.

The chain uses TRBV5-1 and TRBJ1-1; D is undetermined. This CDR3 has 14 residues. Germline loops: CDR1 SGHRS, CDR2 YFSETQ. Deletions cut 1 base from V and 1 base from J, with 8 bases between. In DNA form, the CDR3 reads TGCGCCAGCAGCTTGATGCTGGGGAACACTGAAGCTTTCTTT. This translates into CASSLMLGNTEAFF.

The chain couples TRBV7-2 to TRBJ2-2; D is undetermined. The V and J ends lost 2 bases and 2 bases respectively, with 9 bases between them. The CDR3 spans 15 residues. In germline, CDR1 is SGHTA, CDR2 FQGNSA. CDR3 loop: CASSLLVLNTGELFF. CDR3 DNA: TGTGCCAGCAGCTTATTAGTACTTAACACCGGGGAGCTGTTTTTT.

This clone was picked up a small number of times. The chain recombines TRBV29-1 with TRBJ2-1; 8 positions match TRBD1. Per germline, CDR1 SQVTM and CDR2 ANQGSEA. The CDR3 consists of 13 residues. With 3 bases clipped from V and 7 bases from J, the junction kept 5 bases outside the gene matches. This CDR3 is CSVDRGQLNEQFF. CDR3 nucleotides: TGCAGCGTTGACAGGGGGCAGCTTAATGAGCAGTTCTTC.

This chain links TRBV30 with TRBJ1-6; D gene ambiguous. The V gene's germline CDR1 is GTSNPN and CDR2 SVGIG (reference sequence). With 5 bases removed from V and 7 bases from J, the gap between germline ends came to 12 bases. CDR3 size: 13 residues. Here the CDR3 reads CAWSANGNSPLHF. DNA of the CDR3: TGTGCCTGGTCTGCAAACGGGAATTCACCCCTCCACTTT.

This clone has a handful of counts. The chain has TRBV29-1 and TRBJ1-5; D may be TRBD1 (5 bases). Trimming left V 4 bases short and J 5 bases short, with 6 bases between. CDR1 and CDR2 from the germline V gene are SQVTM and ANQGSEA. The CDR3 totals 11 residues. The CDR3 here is CSVGGDQPQHF. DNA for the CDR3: TGCAGCGTTGGGGGGGATCAGCCCCAGCATTTT.

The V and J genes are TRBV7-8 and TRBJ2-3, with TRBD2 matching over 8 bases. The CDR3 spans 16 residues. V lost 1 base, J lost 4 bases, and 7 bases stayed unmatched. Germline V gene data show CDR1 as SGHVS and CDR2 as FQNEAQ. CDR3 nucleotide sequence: TGTGCCAGCAGCTTAGTCTGGCGGGGGGAAGCAGATACGCAGTATTTT. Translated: CASSLVWRGEADTQYF. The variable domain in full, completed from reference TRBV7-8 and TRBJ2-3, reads GAGVSQSPRYKVAKRGQDVALRCDPISGHVSLFWYQQALGQGPEFLTYFQNEAQLDKSGLPSDRFFAERPEGSVSTLKIQRTQQEDSAVYLCASSLVWRGEADTQYFGPGTRLTVL.

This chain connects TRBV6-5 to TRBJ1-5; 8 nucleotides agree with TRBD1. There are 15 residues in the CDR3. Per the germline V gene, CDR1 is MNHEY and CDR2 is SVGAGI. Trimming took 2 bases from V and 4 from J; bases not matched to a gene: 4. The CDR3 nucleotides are TGTGCCAGCAGTTACCGACAGGGGACAAATCAGCCCCAGCATTTT. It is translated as CASSYRQGTNQPQHF.

CDR3 nucleotide sequence: TGCGCCAGCAGCTTGGACGGTGACGATTTCAATGAGCAGTTCTTC. As protein: CASSLDGDDFNEQFF. J is TRBJ2-1 and V is TRBV5-1; D remains ambiguous. The V gene's germline CDR1 is SGHRS and CDR2 YFSETQ. The germline V and J ends were trimmed by 0 bases and 6 bases, with 13 bases remaining between them. The CDR3 consists of 15 residues.